A selection of T cell receptor beta chains follows, all from one sample in a study of T cells in Graves' hyperthyroidism and ophthalmopathy. TCRdb processed the multiplex PCR reads anew with MiXCR; each CDR3 protein has one entry. Here the sample spans under 700,000 distinct CDR3 sequences, around 15% being singletons. Source material: blood. These receptors originate from a woman aged 18-29 years with Graves' hyperthyroidism. Each CDR3 is given with its conserved first and last residue. The D gene is left open where the match is weak. Clone size is given for some rows only: seen once, a few or many times, or a class if the clone is expanded.

j_call cdr3_length v_call d_call clone_size cdr3_aa cdr3_nt
TRBJ2-7 16 TRBV27 . many CASGREGGPTGAEQYF TGTGCCAGCGGAAGGGAGGGGGGCCCCACCGGGGCCGAGCAGTACTTC
TRBJ2-1 11 TRBV11-2 . many CASSRYNEQFF TGTGCCAGCAGCCGTTACAATGAGCAGTTCTTC
TRBJ2-1 15 TRBV7-8 . few CASSPQLDWPNERFF TGTGCCAGCAGCCCCCAACTCGACTGGCCCAATGAGCGGTTCTTC
TRBJ2-7 15 TRBV6-2/TRBV6-3 TRBD1 few CASRRGGTGYYEQYF TGTGCCAGCAGGCGAGGCGGGACAGGGTACTACGAGCAGTACTTC
TRBJ2-1 14 TRBV20-1 TRBD2 many CSARHSGDYNEQFF TGCAGTGCTAGACATAGCGGGGATTACAATGAGCAGTTCTTC
TRBJ1-5 16 TRBV3-1 . many CASSQDLNGGNQPQHF TGTGCCAGCAGCCAAGATCTGAATGGGGGCAATCAGCCCCAGCATTTT
TRBJ1-4 17 TRBV11-3 . many CASSRRRATPWEEKLFF TGTGCCAGCAGCCGACGCAGGGCAACCCCCTGGGAGGAAAAACTGTTTTTT
TRBJ2-7 11 TRBV29-1 . . CSVDGDYEQYF TGCAGCGTTGATGGGGATTACGAGCAGTACTTC
TRBJ2-7 14 TRBV28 TRBD1 many CASSWTGGNYEQYF TGTGCCAGCAGCTGGACAGGGGGGAACTACGAGCAGTACTTC
TRBJ1-2 14 TRBV12-3/TRBV12-4 . . CASSSEQADFGYTF TGTGCCAGCAGCTCCGAGCAGGCCGACTTTGGCTACACCTTC
TRBJ2-7 16 TRBV7-2 TRBD1 many CASSQDTDRGAYEQYF TGTGCCAGCAGCCAAGATACGGACAGGGGAGCCTACGAGCAGTACTTC
TRBJ1-5 16 TRBV20-1 . few CSASGLDVGGNQPQHF TGCAGTGCTAGCGGCCTTGATGTAGGGGGGAATCAGCCCCAGCATTTT
TRBJ2-3 12 TRBV30 . many CAWSGTVFTQYF TGTGCCTGGAGTGGGACAGTGTTTACGCAGTATTTT